The 30 T cell receptor beta chains below come from one sample, sequenced in a study of T cells after yellow fever vaccination. TCRdb called the 5' RACE reads again in MiXCR, with one record for every CDR3 protein. There are about 260,000 distinct CDR3 sequences in the sample; 10% to 15% occur only once, and 0.4% to 0.55% lies in the top ten. Sequencing was performed on CD4+ T cells sorted from PBMCs, taken 45 days after the yellow fever booster vaccination. The origin of the receptors is a man aged 30-40 years who received the YFV17D yellow fever vaccine.

The table lists this clonotype with a few counts. The chain employs TRBV12-3 or TRBV12-4 and TRBJ2-1; D is uncertain. V lost 3 bases, J lost 5 bases, and 8 bases lay in between. CDR3 size: 13 residues. CDR3 sequence: CASSLSTDNEQFF. The DNA for the CDR3 is TGTGCCAGCAGTTTGTCGACGGACAATGAGCAGTTCTTC.

This clonotype was picked up a small number of times. The rearrangement uses TRBV18 and TRBJ1-6; D ambiguous. Germline V gives CDR1 KGHSH, CDR2 LQKENI. CDR3 length equals 13 residues. Trimming removed 8 bases at V and 8 bases at J, with 13 bases between. CDR3 region: CASHEGIDSPLHF. For the CDR3, the DNA is TGTGCCAGCCACGAAGGGATCGATTCACCCCTCCACTTT. Full variable domain (remainder filled in from reference TRBV18 and TRBJ1-6): NAGVMQNPRHLVRRRGQEARLRCSPMKGHSHVYWYRQLPEEGLKFMVYLQKENIIDESGMPKERFSAEFPKEGPSILRIQQVVRGDSAAYFCASHEGIDSPLHFGNGTRLTVT.

This clonotype was seen repeatedly, ten times or more. The chain links TRBV6-5 to TRBJ2-7; the D gene could be TRBD1 or TRBD2 (5 bases each). V was trimmed by 6 bases and J by 4 bases, leaving 7 bases between them. Per germline, CDR1 MNHEY and CDR2 SVGAGI. There are 11 residues in the CDR3. Here the CDR3 DNA reads TGTGCCAGCAGGAGGGGTTACGAGCAGTACTTC. Protein: CASRRGYEQYF.

This clonotype was seen just once. V gene TRBV13 combines with J gene TRBJ2-5, with 9 nucleotides matching TRBD2. There are 16 residues in the CDR3. Germline CDR1 PRHDT, CDR2 FYEKMQ (reference sequence). The V and J ends lost 5 bases and 4 bases, in that order; junction bases with no gene match: 11. CDR3 nucleotide sequence: TGTGCCAGCAGCCCTCGGGGAGCGGGAGGTAGAGAGACCCAGTACTTC. Translating gives CASSPRGAGGRETQYF.

Comments on this clonotype: Given a much more abundant clone one base away, this may be a read error. The chain links TRBV20-1 to TRBJ2-1; D not resolved. The CDR3 has 15 residues. The germline gives CDR1 DFQATT, CDR2 SNEGSKA (reference sequence). CDR3 DNA: TGCAGTGCCTTAGCTAGGCTTAGCTCCTACAATGAGCACTTCTTC. Encoded protein: CSALARLSSYNEHFF.

This rearrangement joins TRBV7-2 to TRBJ2-1, with 7 bases that match TRBD1. The V and J ends lost 5 bases and 0 bases, in that order; junction bases with no gene match: 4. This CDR3 has 15 amino acids. Germline V gene lookup returns CDR1 SGHTA and CDR2 FQGNSA. The CDR3, as DNA: TGTGCCAGCAGCCTACGGGACAGCTCCTACAATGAGCAGTTCTTC. Translated, it gives CASSLRDSSYNEQFF.

The chain combines TRBV4-3 with TRBJ1-2; the match to TRBD1 covers 10 bases. V lost 0 bases and J lost 3; bases outside the gene matches: 7. CDR1 is LGHNA, CDR2 YSLEER, per germline. The length of the CDR3 is 17 residues. In DNA form, the CDR3 reads TGCGCCAGCAGCCAAGATGTTAGGACAGGGGGACACTATGGCTACACCTTC. Amino acids: CASSQDVRTGGHYGYTF.

This clonotype has just a few counts. This chain connects TRBV6-2 or TRBV6-3 to TRBJ2-7; tentative D call: TRBD1 (6 bases). Germline V gene lookup returns CDR1 MNHEY and CDR2 SVGEGT. The CDR3 is 13 residues long. The ends were cut back, 4 bases at V and 7 bases at J, with 14 bases in the middle. CDR3 in DNA: TGTGCCAGCAGTTCCACAGGGAAGCGGGAGCAGTACTTC. It encodes CASSSTGKREQYF.

This clonotype was seen only a few times. V is TRBV11-2 and J is TRBJ2-7; D is unresolved. The CDR3 runs to 13 residues. Trimming removed 1 base from V and 4 bases from J, with 8 bases in between. Germline V gene lookup returns CDR1 SGHAT and CDR2 FQNNGV. CDR3: CASSLAHKYEQYF. CDR3 sequence (DNA): TGTGCCAGCAGCTTAGCCCATAAGTACGAGCAGTACTTC.

J is TRBJ2-7 and V is TRBV6-2 or TRBV6-3, with TRBD2 identical over 9 bases. CDR1 and CDR2 from the germline V gene are MNHEY and SVGEGT. The CDR3 is 14 amino acids. The V and J ends lost 7 bases and 4 bases, in that order; junction bases with no gene match: 8. CDR3 in amino acids: CASMSIAGVYEQYF. CDR3 nucleotide sequence: TGTGCCAGCATGTCCATAGCGGGAGTGTACGAGCAGTACTTC.

The sample holds a few counts of this clonotype. The rearrangement links TRBV6-2 or TRBV6-3 to TRBJ2-6; 8 bases map to TRBD1. Trimming removed 8 bases from V and 0 bases from J; junction bases left unmatched: 15. The CDR3 runs to 19 residues. Per germline, CDR1 MNHEY and CDR2 SVGEGT. The CDR3 DNA is TGTGCCAGCGGGGACAGGACCCTAGTAGGGATCTCTGGGGCCAACGTCCTGACTTTC. Protein product: CASGDRTLVGISGANVLTF.

This clonotype has just a few counts. V usage is TRBV7-9 and J usage is TRBJ2-1; D unresolved. V lost 7 bases and J lost 7, with 11 bases in between. Germline-derived CDR1 and CDR2 are SEHNR and FQNEAQ (reference sequence). The CDR3 sequence is 12 residues long. DNA of the CDR3: TGTGCCAGCATCCAAAGGGTTAATGAGCAGTTCTTC. Encoded protein: CASIQRVNEQFF.

The chain uses TRBV7-3 and TRBJ2-7; the D is unclear. Germline V gene lookup returns CDR1 SGHTA and CDR2 FQGTGA. The CDR3 totals 16 residues. V lost 2 bases, J lost 3 bases, and 17 bases lay in between. CDR3 in amino acids: CASSLRPGRFHYEQYF. The CDR3 DNA is TGTGCCAGCAGCTTACGGCCTGGCAGGTTCCACTACGAGCAGTACTTC. Supplemented by reference TRBV7-3 and TRBJ2-7, the full variable domain reads GAGVSQTPSNKVTEKGKYVELRCDPISGHTALYWYRQSLGQGPEFLIYFQGTGAADDSGLPNDRFFAVRPEGSVSTLKIQRTERGDSAVYLCASSLRPGRFHYEQYFGPGTRLTVT.

The rearrangement joins TRBV29-1 to TRBJ2-7; D uncertain. V dropped 4 bases and J dropped 5 bases, with 6 bases sitting between them. The CDR3 is 10 residues long. The germline gives CDR1 SQVTM, CDR2 ANQGSEA. The CDR3 loop is CSVGSNEQYF. CDR3 DNA: TGCAGCGTTGGGTCCAACGAGCAGTACTTC.

The gene calls are TRBV15 and TRBJ2-5, with 7 bases aligning to TRBD2. Germline V lookup: CDR1 LNHNV, CDR2 YYDKDF (reference sequence). With V trimmed by 1 base and J by 5 bases, 7 bases remained unmatched. The CDR3 totals 15 residues. The DNA of the CDR3 is TGTGCCACCAGCAGAGGGCAGCGGGATGCGGAGACCCAGTACTTC. Its protein product is CATSRGQRDAETQYF.

The chain has TRBV27 and TRBJ1-1, with D possibly TRBD1 on 6 matching bases. Germline-derived CDR1 and CDR2 are MNHEY and SMNVEV (reference sequence). The CDR3 has 16 amino acids. Trimming stripped 2 bases from V and 8 bases from J, with 21 bases between. CDR3 bases: TGTGCCAGCAGTTTAACACCGACGGGACACCATTCAGAAGCTTTCTTT. Translation: CASSLTPTGHHSEAFF.

There are a few counts of this clonotype. V usage is TRBV6-2 or TRBV6-3 and J usage is TRBJ2-1, with 9 bases matching TRBD1. J lost 12 bases, V lost 1 base, and 4 bases had no gene match. CDR1 and CDR2 from the germline V gene are MNHEY and SVGEGT. This CDR3 is built from 13 residues. CDR3: CASSYYPGQGQFF. The CDR3 nucleotides are TGTGCCAGCAGTTACTATCCGGGACAGGGGCAGTTCTTC.

Notes on this clonotype: This may arise from a read error, as a much more abundant clone is one base away. V and J are TRBV6-6 and TRBJ2-7; D is undetermined. CDR1 is MNHNY, CDR2 SVGAGI, per germline (reference sequence). V was shortened by 7 bases and J by 4 bases, with 8 bases between the two germline ends. The CDR3 sequence is 11 residues long. The CDR3 DNA sequence: TGTGCCAGCATTAAAGAATACGAGCAGTACTTC. Encoded protein: CASIKEYEQYF.

There are many counts of this clonotype. The rearrangement links TRBV12-3 or TRBV12-4 to TRBJ1-5; D not certain. The CDR3 sequence is 13 residues long. Trimming removed 3 bases from V and 1 base from J, with 4 bases in between. The CDR3 reads CASSFSSNQPQHF. CDR3 coding DNA: TGTGCCAGCAGTTTTTCCAGCAATCAGCCCCAGCATTTT.

This clonotype came up a few times. The gene calls are TRBV7-6 and TRBJ2-1; D remains ambiguous. The ends were cut back, 1 base at V and 5 bases at J, with 12 bases in the middle. The CDR3 covers 15 residues. CDR1 is SGHVS and CDR2 is FNYEAQ in the germline V gene. The DNA of the CDR3 is TGTGCCAGCAGCTTAGTCCAAGTTGCCGACAATGAGCAGTTCTTC. Translated: CASSLVQVADNEQFF. Together with reference TRBV7-6 and TRBJ2-1, the CDR3 gives the full variable domain: GAGVSQSPRYKVTKRGQDVALRCDPISGHVSLYWYRQALGQGPEFLTYFNYEAQQDKSGLPNDRFSAERPEGSISTLTIQRTEQRDSAMYRCASSLVQVADNEQFFGPGTRLTVL.

This chain joins TRBV3-1 and TRBJ1-2, with unresolved D. Germline V gene data show CDR1 as LGHDT and CDR2 as YNNKEL (reference sequence). V lost 4 bases, J lost 4 bases, and 22 bases lay in between. The CDR3 contains 17 residues. The CDR3 sequence is CASSPTHGSFAPYGYTF. The CDR3 DNA is TGTGCCAGCAGCCCCACTCACGGTTCGTTCGCGCCCTATGGCTACACCTTC.

This clonotype has just a few counts. The chain joins TRBV6-5 to TRBJ2-4; D remains ambiguous. CDR1 is MNHEY and CDR2 is SVGAGI in the germline V gene. V was clipped by 0 bases and J by 0 bases, with 9 bases between them. The CDR3 loop spans 16 amino acids. The CDR3 loop reads CASSYSMALAKNIQYF. DNA for the CDR3: TGTGCCAGCAGTTACTCAATGGCCTTAGCCAAAAACATTCAGTACTTC.

This clonotype was counted at least ten times. The J gene is TRBJ1-1, the V gene TRBV7-2; D gene unclear. Germline assignment: CDR1 SGHTA and CDR2 FQGNSA. The CDR3 length is 14 residues. Trimming pared 1 base from V and 0 bases from J, leaving 6 bases between. The CDR3 sequence is CASSLGPLNTEAFF. As DNA, the CDR3 is TGTGCCAGCAGCTTAGGCCCGTTGAACACTGAAGCTTTCTTT.

CDR3 sequence: CASSLSGEGANVLTF. Here the CDR3 DNA reads TGTGCCAGCAGCTTGTCGGGGGAGGGGGCCAACGTCCTGACTTTC. This sequence joins TRBV5-5 and TRBJ2-6; the D gene is possibly TRBD2 (6 bases). The length of the CDR3 is 15 residues. V lost 1 base, J lost 4 bases, and 9 bases lay in between. Germline V gene data show CDR1 as SGHKS and CDR2 as YYEKEE (reference sequence).

The chain couples TRBV7-2 to TRBJ2-7; 8 bases match TRBD1. The V segment lost 7 bases and the J segment 1 base; nucleotides outside the gene matches: 12. This CDR3 comprises 16 residues. Germline V gene data show CDR1 as SGHTA and CDR2 as FQGNSA. As DNA, the CDR3 is TGTGCCAGCACCCTCCCGGTGGGACAGGCGTCCTACGAGCAGTACTTC. It encodes CASTLPVGQASYEQYF.

This clonotype was seen at least ten times. The chain combines TRBV12-3 or TRBV12-4 with TRBJ1-1; the D is unclear. With 2 bases removed from V and 4 bases from J, the gap between germline ends came to 8 bases. The CDR3 covers 13 residues. Here the CDR3 reads CASSLRQSTEAFF. CDR3 DNA: TGTGCCAGCAGTTTACGGCAGAGCACTGAAGCTTTCTTT.

The chain couples TRBV28 to TRBJ1-4; the match to TRBD1 covers 11 bases. This CDR3 has 16 amino acids. V lost 5 bases, J lost 6 bases, and 8 bases stayed unmatched. The germline CDR1 and CDR2 sequences are MDHEN and SYDVKM. The CDR3 sequence is CASSALGTGGHEKLFF. CDR3 nucleotide sequence: TGTGCCAGCAGTGCCCTCGGGACAGGGGGACATGAAAAACTGTTTTTT.

This clonotype was recorded many times. V and J are TRBV20-1 and TRBJ2-1; 13 bases agree with TRBD2. The CDR3 extends over 14 amino acids. After removal of 3 bases from V and 6 bases from J, the junction contained 2 bases not matched to a gene. The germline gives CDR1 DFQATT, CDR2 SNEGSKA (reference sequence). The CDR3 protein is CSASGTSGTNEQFF. The CDR3 nucleotides read TGCAGTGCTAGCGGGACTAGCGGGACCAATGAGCAGTTCTTC.

The chain recombines TRBV7-2 with TRBJ2-1; the D gene is possibly TRBD2 (5 bases). V gave up 3 bases and J gave up 8 bases, with 14 bases separating them. CDR3 length: 14 residues. Per germline, CDR1 SGHTA and CDR2 FQGNSA. CDR3 in DNA: TGTGCCAGCAGCTTCACCTTCGGGGTGGATGAGCAGTTCTTC. Its protein is CASSFTFGVDEQFF.

This clonotype was seen just once. This chain connects TRBV15 to TRBJ2-2, with D hard to call. The CDR3 is 13 residues long. Germline V gives CDR1 LNHNV, CDR2 YYDKDF (reference sequence). Trimming shortened V by 3 bases and J by 4 bases, and 6 bases separated the two germline ends. CDR3 DNA sequence: TGTGCCACCAGCAGTGTGGGCACCGGGGAGCTGTTTTTT. As protein: CATSSVGTGELFF.